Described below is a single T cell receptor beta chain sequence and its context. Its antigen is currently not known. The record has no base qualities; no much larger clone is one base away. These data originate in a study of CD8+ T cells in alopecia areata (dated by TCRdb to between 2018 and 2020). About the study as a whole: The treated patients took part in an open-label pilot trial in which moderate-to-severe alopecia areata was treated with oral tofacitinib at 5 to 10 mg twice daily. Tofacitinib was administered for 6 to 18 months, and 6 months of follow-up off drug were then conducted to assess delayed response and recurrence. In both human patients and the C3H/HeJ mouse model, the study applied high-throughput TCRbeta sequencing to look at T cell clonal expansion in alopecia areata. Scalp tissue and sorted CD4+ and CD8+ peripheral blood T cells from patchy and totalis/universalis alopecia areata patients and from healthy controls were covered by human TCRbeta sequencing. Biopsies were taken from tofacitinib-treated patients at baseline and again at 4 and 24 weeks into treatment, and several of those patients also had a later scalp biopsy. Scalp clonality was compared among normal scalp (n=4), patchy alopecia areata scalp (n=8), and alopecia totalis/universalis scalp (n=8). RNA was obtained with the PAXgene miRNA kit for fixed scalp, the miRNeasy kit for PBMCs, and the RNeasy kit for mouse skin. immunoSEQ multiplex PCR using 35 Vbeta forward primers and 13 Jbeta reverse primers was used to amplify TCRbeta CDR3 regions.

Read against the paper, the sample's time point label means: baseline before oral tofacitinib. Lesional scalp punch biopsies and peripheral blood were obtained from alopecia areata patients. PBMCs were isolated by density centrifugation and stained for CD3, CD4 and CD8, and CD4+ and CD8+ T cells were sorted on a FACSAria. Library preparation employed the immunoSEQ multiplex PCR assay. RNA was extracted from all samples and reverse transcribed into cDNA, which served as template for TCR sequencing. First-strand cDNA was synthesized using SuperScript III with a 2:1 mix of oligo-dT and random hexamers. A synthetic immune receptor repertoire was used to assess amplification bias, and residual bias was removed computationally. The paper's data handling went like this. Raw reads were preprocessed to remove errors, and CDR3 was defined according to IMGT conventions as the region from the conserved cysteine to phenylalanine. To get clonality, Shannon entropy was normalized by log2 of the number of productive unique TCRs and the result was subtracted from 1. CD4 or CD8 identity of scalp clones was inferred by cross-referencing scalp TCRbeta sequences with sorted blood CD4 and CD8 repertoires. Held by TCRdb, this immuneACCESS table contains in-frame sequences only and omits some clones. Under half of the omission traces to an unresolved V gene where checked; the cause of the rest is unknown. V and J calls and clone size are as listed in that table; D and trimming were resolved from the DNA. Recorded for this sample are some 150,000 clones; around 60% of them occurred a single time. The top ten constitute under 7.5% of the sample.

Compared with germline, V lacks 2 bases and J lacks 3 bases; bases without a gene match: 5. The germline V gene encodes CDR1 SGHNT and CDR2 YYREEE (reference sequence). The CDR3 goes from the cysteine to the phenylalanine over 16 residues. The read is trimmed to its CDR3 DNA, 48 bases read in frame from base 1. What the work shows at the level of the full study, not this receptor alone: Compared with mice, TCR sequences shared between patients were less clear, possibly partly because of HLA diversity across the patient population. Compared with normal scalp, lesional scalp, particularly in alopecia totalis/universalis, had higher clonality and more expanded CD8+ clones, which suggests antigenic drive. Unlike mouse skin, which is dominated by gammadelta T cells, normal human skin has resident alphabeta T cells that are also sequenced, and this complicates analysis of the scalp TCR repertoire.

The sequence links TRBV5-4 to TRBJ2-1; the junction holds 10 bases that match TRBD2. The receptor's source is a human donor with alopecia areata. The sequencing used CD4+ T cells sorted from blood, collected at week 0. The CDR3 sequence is CASSFKLAGDYNEQFF. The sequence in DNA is TGTGCCAGCAGCTTTAAGCTAGCGGGGGACTACAATGAGCAGTTCTTC. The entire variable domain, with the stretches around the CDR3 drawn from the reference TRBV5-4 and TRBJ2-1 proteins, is ETGVTQSPTHLIKTRGQQVTLRCSSQSGHNTVSWYQQALGQGPQFIFQYYREEENGRGNFPPRFSGLQFPNYSSELNVNALELDDSALYLCASSFKLAGDYNEQFFGPGTRLTVL.